These 9 T cell receptor beta chains originate from one sample sequenced in a study of T cell responses to AZD1222 COVID-19 vaccine (TCRdb year 2021). The label giving this sample's time point can be read as: baseline before first vaccination. Library prep was done by the immunoSEQ multiplex PCR assay. TCRdb retrieved this table from immuneACCESS and kept in-frame rearrangements only. Not all clones are present; in checked studies, unresolved V genes account for under half, and no reason is known for the remainder. The sample has about 150,000 clones on record, around 93% of them singletons. About 1.4% of the sample lies in the top ten. Sequenced here: peripheral blood, sampled on day 0 of AZD1222 vaccination. The source is an adult in good health.

This rearrangement joins TRBV30 to TRBJ2-3; D is uncertain. The CDR3 spans 13 residues. Per the germline V gene, CDR1 is GTSNPN and CDR2 is SVGIG (reference sequence). V lost 8 bases and J lost 3, with 15 bases in between. The CDR3 DNA sequence: TGTGCCGGAAGGTCCCCTTCTACAGATACGCAGTATTTT. This encodes CAGRSPSTDTQYF.

The chain recombines TRBV25-1 with TRBJ2-3, with D possibly matching TRBD1 (6 bases). Trimming cost V 3 bases and J 5 bases, with 12 bases left between them. Looked up from germline, CDR1 is MGHDK and CDR2 is SYGVNS. The CDR3 spans 14 residues. Written as DNA, the CDR3 is TGTGCCAGCAGTGACCCCAGGACAGAAGATACGCAGTATTTT. It codes for CASSDPRTEDTQYF.

The V and J genes are TRBV28 and TRBJ2-1, with 13 nucleotides matching TRBD2. V shed 5 bases, J shed 8 bases, and the junction held 6 bases outside the gene matches. This CDR3 has 15 residues. Germline values: CDR1 MDHEN, CDR2 SYDVKM. CDR3 protein: CASSGLAGDGDEQFF. The CDR3 DNA reads as TGTGCCAGCAGTGGACTAGCGGGAGACGGAGATGAGCAGTTCTTC.

V and J are TRBV19 and TRBJ1-4; D ambiguous. Germline loops: CDR1 LNHDA, CDR2 SQIVND (reference sequence). Trimming pared 7 bases from V and 8 bases from J, leaving 14 bases between. The CDR3 has 13 residues. The CDR3 DNA is TGTGCCAGTAAACGTGGCAATGAGGAAAAACTGTTTTTT. Translation: CASKRGNEEKLFF.

This clone has just one count. The J gene is TRBJ1-1, the V gene TRBV4-2; no reliable D call. The germline gives CDR1 LGHNA, CDR2 YNFKEQ. Trimming stripped 3 bases from V and 2 bases from J, with 4 bases between. CDR3 length: 12 residues. CDR3 sequence: CASSQQNTEAFF. Written as DNA, the CDR3 is TGTGCCAGCAGCCAGCAAAACACTGAAGCTTTCTTT.

This chain joins TRBV23-1 and TRBJ2-7, with 12 bases that match TRBD2. TRBV23-1 is filed as an ORF, its function uncertain. Unmatched junction bases numbered 11, after V lost 2 bases and J lost 3 bases. The CDR3 extends over 18 amino acids. As DNA, the CDR3 is TGCGCCAGCAGTCAAACGGATGAAGGACTAGCGGGACTCTACGAGCAGTACTTC. Its translation is CASSQTDEGLAGLYEQYF.

The CDR3 DNA reads as TGTGCCAGCAAAGTTAGGGGGCATCACTATGGCTACACCTTC. It specifies CASKVRGHHYGYTF. This chain links TRBV21-1 with TRBJ1-2; the D call of TRBD1 is as the table states it, not checked on the DNA. TRBV21-1 is a pseudogene. The CDR3 contains 14 residues.

The rearrangement joins TRBV27 to TRBJ2-1; 13 bases match TRBD2. This CDR3 has 21 amino acids. Germline CDR1 is MNHEY and CDR2 is SMNVEV (reference sequence). J was trimmed by 1 base and V by 6 bases; bases with no gene match: 18. CDR3 bases: TGTGCCAGCAGCCTTGCGGGCCCGGGACTAGCGGGAAGCCCTTCCTACAATGAGCAGTTCTTC. Residues: CASSLAGPGLAGSPSYNEQFF.

The chain carries TRBV7-9 and TRBJ2-1; 8 bases are a match to TRBD2. The V gene end was trimmed by 5 bases and the J gene end by 8 bases; junction bases not matched to a gene: 8. CDR1 is SEHNR, CDR2 FQNEAQ, per germline (reference sequence). The CDR3 runs 14 residues. The CDR3: CASSAGLVNYEQFF. The DNA for the CDR3 is TGTGCCAGCAGCGCGGGACTAGTTAACTATGAGCAGTTCTTC.